This T cell receptor (beta chain) was documented in a study of patients and donors after allogeneic stem cell transplantation. This clonotype was seen only a few times. TCRdb independently ran MiXCR on the RT-PCR reads; one entry per CDR3 protein. The data show around 200,000 distinct CDR3 sequences, around 40% seen once. The germline CDR1 and CDR2 sequences are DFQATT and SNEGSKA (reference sequence). The trim removed 5 bases at V and 3 bases at J, leaving 9 bases unmatched. The CDR3 length is 14 residues. The sequence came from a human donor who was either an allogeneic HSCT recipient or a stem cell or donor lymphocyte infusion donor (not recorded which). It is not recorded whose cells these are; they may come from a transplant donor. V usage is TRBV20-1 and J usage is TRBJ1-2, with 7 nucleotides matching TRBD1. Sequenced sample: blood, either unsorted or a sorted T cell fraction (not recorded which). The CDR3 is CSAPTRGQHYGYTF. As DNA, the CDR3 is TGCAGTGCTCCTACCCGGGGACAGCACTATGGCTACACCTTC.